Following are 10 T cell receptor beta chains from one sample sequenced in a study of a mutant IDH1 vaccine in newly diagnosed glioma. The time point denotes: baseline, week 1 (first vaccination visit). The treatment here: pre-vaccination baseline after standard-of-care therapy. Measured with immunoSEQ multiplex PCR; TCRdb has only the in-frame clones, and not every one. Here the sample spans fewer than 85,000 clones, roughly 85% being singletons. The sample in question was PBMCs, obtained from a glioma patient treated with radiotherapy, temozolomide or both. The receptors originated from a man younger than 40 with glioma.

V and J are TRBV28 and TRBJ1-2; 7 bases are shared with TRBD1. The CDR3 has 15 amino acids. Per germline, CDR1 MDHEN and CDR2 SYDVKM. Trimming cost V 4 bases and J 4 bases; bases outside gene matches: 9. The DNA for the CDR3 is TGTGCCAGCAGTTCCTCCCCAGGGACAGTCTATGGCTACACCTTC. Amino acids: CASSSSPGTVYGYTF.

CDR3: CASSPTTQETQYF. Here the CDR3 DNA reads TGTGCCAGCTCACCAACTACCCAAGAGACCCAGTACTTC. The chain carries TRBV18 and TRBJ2-5; D is unclear. The CDR3 runs to 13 residues. Between the trimmed V and J ends, which lost 2 bases and 1 base, there was a span of 5 bases. Germline-derived CDR1 and CDR2 are KGHSH and LQKENI.

The chain employs TRBV6-1 and TRBJ2-3; 9 nucleotides align to TRBD1. This CDR3 is 15 amino acids long. Per the germline V gene, CDR1 is MNHNS and CDR2 is SASEGT. The trim removed 9 bases at V and 2 bases at J, leaving 9 bases unmatched. Here the CDR3 reads CASEHGTGHTDTQYF. The CDR3 bases are TGTGCCAGTGAACACGGGACAGGGCACACAGATACGCAGTATTTT.

The chain employs TRBV29-1 and TRBJ1-3; D is undetermined. V was trimmed by 2 bases and J by 0 bases, leaving 8 bases between them. This CDR3 is 14 amino acids long. The V gene's germline CDR1 is SQVTM and CDR2 ANQGSEA. CDR3 residues: CSVETSDSGNTIYF. CDR3 DNA sequence: TGCAGCGTTGAAACCTCAGACTCTGGAAACACCATATATTTT.

The gene calls are TRBV19 and TRBJ1-1; TRBD1 agrees at 7 bases. Germline V gene sequence: CDR1 LNHDA, CDR2 SQIVND (reference sequence). Trimming cost V 0 bases and J 1 base; bases outside gene matches: 8. This CDR3 region has 17 residues. The CDR3 DNA reads TGTGCCAGTAGTATAGACCCCCCAGGGGGGACGAACACTGAAGCTTTCTTT. This gives the protein CASSIDPPGGTNTEAFF.

Only a few counts were recorded for this clone. This chain joins TRBV10-3 and TRBJ1-2; D unclear. Between the trimmed V and J ends, which lost 4 bases and 1 base, there was a span of 10 bases. The CDR3 extends over 14 amino acids. Germline V gene data show CDR1 as ENHRY and CDR2 as SYGVKD. The CDR3 reads CAISAGSLNYGYTF. DNA for the CDR3: TGTGCCATCAGTGCGGGCAGCCTTAACTATGGCTACACCTTC.

This chain connects TRBV7-6 to TRBJ2-6, with D possibly matching TRBD2 (6 bases). Trimming cost V 5 bases and J 8 bases, with 16 bases left between them. The length of the CDR3 is 15 residues. In germline, CDR1 is SGHVS, CDR2 FNYEAQ. The CDR3 loop reads CASSPVVGGTNVLTF. For the CDR3, the DNA is TGTGCCAGCAGCCCAGTGGTGGGGGGAACCAACGTCCTGACTTTC.

The CDR3 spells CASTSGTGGRRATPLHF. The DNA of the CDR3 is TGTGCCAGCACTTCCGGGACAGGGGGTCGCCGGGCCACACCCCTCCACTTT. The rearrangement links TRBV7-8 to TRBJ1-6, with 11 bases lining up with TRBD1. The V and J ends lost 7 bases and 11 bases, in that order; junction bases with no gene match: 16. The CDR3 extends over 17 amino acids. CDR1 SGHVS and CDR2 FQNEAQ come from the germline V gene.

The chain is built from TRBV10-1 and TRBJ1-1; TRBD1 aligns across 8 bases. Trimming removed 7 bases from V and 3 bases from J; junction bases left unmatched: 4. Germline loops: CDR1 WNHNN, CDR2 SYGVQD (reference sequence). The CDR3 runs 13 residues. The DNA of the CDR3 is TGCGCCAGCACAGGGGGCGCGGACACTGAAGCTTTCTTT. Protein product: CASTGGADTEAFF.

This clone was detected once. V usage is TRBV7-9 and J usage is TRBJ2-7, with 7 nucleotides matching TRBD2. The CDR3 length is 14 residues. The germline V gene has CDR1 SEHNR and CDR2 FQNEAQ (reference sequence). The J segment lost 7 bases and the V segment lost 5 bases, leaving 11 bases of the junction unmatched. CDR3 region: CASSARGPGGEQYF. In DNA form, the CDR3 reads TGTGCCAGCAGCGCAAGGGGCCCGGGGGGAGAGCAGTACTTC.